This entry is about one T cell receptor (beta chain). Its specific antigen is unknown. Per-base qualities were not stored, and no clone one base away is much larger. Library preparation employed the immunoSEQ multiplex PCR assay. The immuneACCESS repertoire file appears here via TCRdb, limited to in-frame rearrangements. These files lack a portion of the clones; in checked studies, under half of the deficit traces to unresolved V genes, and the cause of the others is not known. The sample table records under 130,000 clones; approximately 90% of these occur just once. 3.5% of the sample is taken by the ten largest. The data were obtained in a study of T cell changes during pregnancy in multiple sclerosis (dated by TCRdb to about 2019). Concerning the study at large: In women with multiple sclerosis, the researchers looked at how the T cell repertoire shifted as pregnancy progressed.

Material: peripheral blood, obtained after pregnancy. This receptor was obtained from a female donor with multiple sclerosis, enrolled in a pregnancy study.

Read as DNA, the sequence is TGTGCCAGCTCACCGGCAGGATCTAGCAATCAGCCCCAGCATTTT. This gives the protein CASSPAGSSNQPQHF. In this chain, TRBV18 is recombined with TRBJ1-5; the D gene identity is not certain. The germline ends are 9 bases apart after V is trimmed by 3 bases and J by 0 bases. CDR1 is given as KGHSH and CDR2 as LQKENI, both from the germline V gene. CDR3 length: 15 amino acids, cysteine to phenylalanine. Only CDR3 DNA is held: 45 bases, read in frame from base 1.